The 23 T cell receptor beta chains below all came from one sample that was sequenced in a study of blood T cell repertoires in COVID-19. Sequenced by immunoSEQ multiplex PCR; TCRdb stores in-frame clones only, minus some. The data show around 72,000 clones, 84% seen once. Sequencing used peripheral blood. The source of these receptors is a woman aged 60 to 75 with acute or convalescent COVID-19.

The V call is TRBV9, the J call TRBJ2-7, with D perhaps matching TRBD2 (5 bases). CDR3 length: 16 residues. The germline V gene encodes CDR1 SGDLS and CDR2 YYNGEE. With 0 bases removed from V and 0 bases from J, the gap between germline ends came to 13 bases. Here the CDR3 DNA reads TGTGCCAGCAGCGTAGACGAAGGGAGCCTCTCCTACGAGCAGTACTTC. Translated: CASSVDEGSLSYEQYF.

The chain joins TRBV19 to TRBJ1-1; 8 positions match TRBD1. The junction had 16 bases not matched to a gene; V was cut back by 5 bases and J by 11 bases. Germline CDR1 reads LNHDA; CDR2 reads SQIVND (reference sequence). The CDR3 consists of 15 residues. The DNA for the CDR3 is TGTGCCAGTAGTCCCGACAGGGGAGGTCAGAAAATGGCTTTCTTT. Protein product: CASSPDRGGQKMAFF.

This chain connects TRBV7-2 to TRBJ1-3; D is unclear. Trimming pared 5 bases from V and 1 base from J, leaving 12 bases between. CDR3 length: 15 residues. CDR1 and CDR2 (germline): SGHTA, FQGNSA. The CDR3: CASSPRVGSGNTIYF. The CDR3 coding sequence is TGTGCCAGCAGCCCGAGGGTGGGTTCTGGAAACACCATATATTTT.

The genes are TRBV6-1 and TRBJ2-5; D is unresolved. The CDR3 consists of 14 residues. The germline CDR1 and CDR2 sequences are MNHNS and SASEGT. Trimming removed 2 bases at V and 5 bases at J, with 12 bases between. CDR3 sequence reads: CASSEYGSWETQYF. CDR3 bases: TGTGCCAGCAGTGAATACGGTAGCTGGGAGACCCAGTACTTC.

CDR3 nucleotide sequence: TGCGCCAGCAGCTCCGCTGGCGGGGGGGACTCCTACAATGAGCAGTTCTTC. Residues: CASSSAGGGDSYNEQFF. The chain joins TRBV5-1 to TRBJ2-1; 9 bases are a match to TRBD2. The CDR3 runs 17 residues. V shed 3 bases, J shed 0 bases, and the junction held 7 bases outside the gene matches. Germline CDR1 is SGHRS and CDR2 is YFSETQ.

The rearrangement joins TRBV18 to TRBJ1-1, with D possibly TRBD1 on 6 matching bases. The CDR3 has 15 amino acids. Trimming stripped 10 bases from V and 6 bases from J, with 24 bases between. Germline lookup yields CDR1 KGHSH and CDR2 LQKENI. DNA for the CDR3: TGTGCCACTTCTCTTCAACCACAGGGAAGCGCTGAAGCTTTCTTT. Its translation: CATSLQPQGSAEAFF.

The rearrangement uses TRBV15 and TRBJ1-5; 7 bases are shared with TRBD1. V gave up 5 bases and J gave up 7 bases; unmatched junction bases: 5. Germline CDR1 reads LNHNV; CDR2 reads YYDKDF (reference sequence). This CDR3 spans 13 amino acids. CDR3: CATSEQGSQPQHF. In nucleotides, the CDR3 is TGTGCCACCAGCGAACAGGGGAGCCAGCCCCAGCATTTT.

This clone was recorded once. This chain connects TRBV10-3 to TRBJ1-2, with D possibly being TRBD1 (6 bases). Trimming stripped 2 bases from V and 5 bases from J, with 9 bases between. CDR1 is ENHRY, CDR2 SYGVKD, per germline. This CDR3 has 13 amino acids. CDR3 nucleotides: TGTGCCATCAGTGAGAATCAGGGGTATGGCTACACCTTC. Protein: CAISENQGYGYTF.

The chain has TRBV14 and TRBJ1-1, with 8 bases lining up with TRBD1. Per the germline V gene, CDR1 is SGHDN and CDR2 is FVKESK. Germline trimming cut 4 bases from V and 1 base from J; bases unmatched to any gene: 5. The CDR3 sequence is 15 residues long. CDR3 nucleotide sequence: TGTGCCAGCAGCCTCCGGACAGGGAGGAACACTGAAGCTTTCTTT. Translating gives CASSLRTGRNTEAFF.

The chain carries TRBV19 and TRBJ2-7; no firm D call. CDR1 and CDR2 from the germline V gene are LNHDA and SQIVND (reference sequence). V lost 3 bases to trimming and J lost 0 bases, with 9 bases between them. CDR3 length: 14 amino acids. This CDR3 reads CASSISFSSYEQYF. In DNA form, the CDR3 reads TGTGCCAGTAGTATCTCATTCAGCTCCTACGAGCAGTACTTC.

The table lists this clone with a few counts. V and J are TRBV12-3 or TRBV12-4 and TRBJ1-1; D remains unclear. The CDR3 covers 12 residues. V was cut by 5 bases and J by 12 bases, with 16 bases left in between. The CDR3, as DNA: TGTGCCAGCAGTACCCTCGTGGGGAGGCCTTTCTTT. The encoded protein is CASSTLVGRPFF.

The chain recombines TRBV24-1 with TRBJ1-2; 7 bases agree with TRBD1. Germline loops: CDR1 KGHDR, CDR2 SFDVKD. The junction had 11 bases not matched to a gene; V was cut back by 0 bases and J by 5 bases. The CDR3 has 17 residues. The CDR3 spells CATSDLATGNGPYGYTF. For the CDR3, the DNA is TGTGCCACCAGTGATTTGGCGACAGGGAATGGACCATATGGCTACACCTTC.

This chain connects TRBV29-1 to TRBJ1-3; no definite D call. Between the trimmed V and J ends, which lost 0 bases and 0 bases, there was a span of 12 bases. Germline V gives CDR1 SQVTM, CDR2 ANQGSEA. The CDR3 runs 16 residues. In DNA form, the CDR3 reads TGCAGCGTTGAAGACGCAGCGCCAAGCTCTGGAAACACCATATATTTT. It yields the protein CSVEDAAPSSGNTIYF.

The CDR3 here is CASSLRAPLAGGPNEQFF. The CDR3 DNA is TGTGCCAGCAGTTTACGGGCCCCACTAGCGGGGGGTCCAAATGAGCAGTTCTTC. The rearrangement uses TRBV27 and TRBJ2-1, with TRBD2 matching over 12 bases. Germline V gives CDR1 MNHEY, CDR2 SMNVEV (reference sequence). Trimming removed 2 bases from V and 7 bases from J; junction bases left unmatched: 12. The CDR3 extends over 18 amino acids.

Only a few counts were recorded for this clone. In DNA form, the CDR3 reads TGTGCCAGCAGCGTAGATCACGGCGGGAAGAACAATGAGCAGTTCTTC. Residues: CASSVDHGGKNNEQFF. The gene calls are TRBV9 and TRBJ2-1, with a weak D call TRBD2 (6 bases). This CDR3 is built from 16 residues. The V end was cut by 0 bases, the J end by 5 bases, with 15 bases between. Germline V gene sequence: CDR1 SGDLS, CDR2 YYNGEE.

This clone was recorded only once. This chain's CDR3 is CASGPGSFEQYF. CDR3 nucleotides: TGTGCCAGCGGCCCGGGATCTTTCGAGCAGTACTTC. The J gene is TRBJ2-7, the V gene TRBV11-2, with D possibly being TRBD2 (5 bases). Looked up from germline, CDR1 is SGHAT and CDR2 is FQNNGV. V dropped 8 bases and J dropped 6 bases, with 14 bases sitting between them. This CDR3 comprises 12 residues.

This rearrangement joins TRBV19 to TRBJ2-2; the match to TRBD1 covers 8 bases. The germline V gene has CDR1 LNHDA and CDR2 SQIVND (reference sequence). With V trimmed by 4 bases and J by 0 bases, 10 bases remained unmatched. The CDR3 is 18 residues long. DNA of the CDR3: TGTGCCAGTAGTACCCGGGACAGGCTGGCCTCGAACACCGGGGAGCTGTTTTTT. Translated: CASSTRDRLASNTGELFF.

CDR3 DNA: TGCGCCAGCAGCGAGTTTAACTATGGCTACACCTTC. Encoded protein: CASSEFNYGYTF. The chain combines TRBV5-1 with TRBJ1-2; D uncertain. V lost 4 bases to trimming and J lost 1 base, with 5 bases between them. The CDR3 covers 12 residues. Germline lookup yields CDR1 SGHRS and CDR2 YFSETQ.

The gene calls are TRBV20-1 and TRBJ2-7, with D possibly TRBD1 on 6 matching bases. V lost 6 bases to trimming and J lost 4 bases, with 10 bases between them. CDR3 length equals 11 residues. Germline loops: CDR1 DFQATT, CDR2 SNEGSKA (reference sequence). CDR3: CSAQGGYEQYF. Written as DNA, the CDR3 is TGCAGTGCCCAAGGGGGATACGAGCAGTACTTC.

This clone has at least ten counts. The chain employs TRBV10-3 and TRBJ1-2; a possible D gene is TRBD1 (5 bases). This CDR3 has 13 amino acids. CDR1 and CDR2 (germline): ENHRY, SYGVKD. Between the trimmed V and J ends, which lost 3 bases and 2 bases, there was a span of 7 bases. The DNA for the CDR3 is TGTGCCATCAGTGATCGACAGAACTATGGCTACACCTTC. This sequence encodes CAISDRQNYGYTF.

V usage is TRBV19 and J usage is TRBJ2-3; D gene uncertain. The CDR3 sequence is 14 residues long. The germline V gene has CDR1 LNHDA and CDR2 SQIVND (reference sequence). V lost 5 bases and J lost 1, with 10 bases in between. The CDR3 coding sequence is TGTGCCAGTAGTGGCAGACTCCGCACAGATACGCAGTATTTT. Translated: CASSGRLRTDTQYF.

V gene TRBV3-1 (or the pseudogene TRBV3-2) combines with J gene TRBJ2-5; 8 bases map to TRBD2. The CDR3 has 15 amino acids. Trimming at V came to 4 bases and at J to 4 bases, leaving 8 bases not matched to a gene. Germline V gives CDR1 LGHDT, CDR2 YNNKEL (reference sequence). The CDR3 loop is CASSPRGGRGETQYF. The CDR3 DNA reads TGTGCCAGCAGCCCCCGCGGGGGGCGCGGAGAGACCCAGTACTTC.

In DNA form, the CDR3 reads TGTGCCAGCAGTTATTTGCCAGGGGCAGGTGAAAAACTGTTTTTT. Its protein is CASSYLPGAGEKLFF. The V call is TRBV6-5, the J call TRBJ1-4; D possibly corresponds to TRBD1 (6 bases). CDR1 is MNHEY, CDR2 SVGAGI, per germline. CDR3 length: 15 amino acids. V lost 3 bases to trimming and J lost 7 bases, with 15 bases between them.